A single T cell receptor beta chain is shown here with its context. This clone is medium-sized (0.01 to 0.1%). Which antigen it targets is not known. Base quality data are lacking; no much larger clone is found one base away. CDR1 and CDR2 (SQVTM, ANQGSEA) derive from the germline V gene. There are 15 amino acids in the CDR3, from cysteine to phenylalanine inclusive. Only the CDR3 region is kept as DNA, spanning 45 bases read in frame from base 1. After removal of 7 bases from V and 4 bases from J, the junction retains 12 bases not matched to a gene. TCRbeta CDR3 regions were amplified from genomic DNA by means of the immunoSEQ Assay, a bias-controlled multiplex PCR. In the paper's pipeline: The number of nucleated cells in each sample was estimated by amplification of reference gene primers within the assay. To quantify the absolute abundance of each unique TCRbeta CDR3 rearrangement, sequence reads were collapsed and filtered. For each sample, productive Simpson clonality was calculated as the square root of Simpson's diversity index across productive rearrangements. Entries here come from immuneACCESS through TCRdb and include only in-frame sequences with V and J called. Some clones fail to appear in such tables; in the studies checked, an unresolved V gene covers under half of the shortfall, and the cause of the remainder is unknown. That table is the source of V, J and clone size, and D and trimming were worked out from the DNA. This sample gives roughly 34,000 clones in total; over 70% of them show up just once. The top ten hold approximately 31% of the sample.

The sample originates from a study of blood T cell repertoires in COVID-19 (dated by TCRdb to 2020 to 2022). In terms of the full investigation: Collaborator samples came from the United States, Italy and Spain and covered acute and convalescent phases of COVID-19. HLA class I and class II types, where available, came from metadata supplied by the sample provider rather than from assay-based typing. Samples came from the ongoing ImmuneRACE study (first 160 participants) plus 1,254 subjects from 6 global collaborators. A freely available public database, intended as a resource for researchers studying the immune response to SARS-CoV-2, is where the repertoires were released. A de-identified subject ID, COVID-19 status, age in years and sex were almost always included in the sample metadata. The material from the prospective study consisted of cDNA or gDNA derived from T cells, B-cell-depleted T cells, or PBMCs. The dataset comprised deeply sampled blood TCRbeta repertoires from subjects exposed to, actively infected with, or recovered from COVID-19. Results and caveats for the whole study, not just this receptor: The amount of clinical and demographic metadata varied by source and participant and was provided uncurated.

Collaborating institutions collected whole blood in K2EDTA tubes following their own protocols. For TCRbeta analysis, collaborators shipped samples as frozen whole blood, isolated PBMCs, or DNA extracted from either of those sample types. Sequences were obtained from peripheral blood. The sequence links TRBV29-1 to TRBJ1-1; TRBD1 agrees with 10 junctional bases. This sequence originates from a man older than 75 with acute or convalescent COVID-19. The CDR3 region reads CSARGQGLGRTEAFF. The sequenced DNA: TGCAGCGCCCGGGGACAGGGGCTAGGTCGCACTGAAGCTTTCTTT.